This entry is about one TCR beta chain. The sample comes from a study of blood T cell repertoires in COVID-19. The Seattle patients, enrolled during active infection, were followed longitudinally. There are 16 residues in the CDR3. Trimming left V 0 bases short and J 2 bases short, with 14 bases between. In germline, CDR1 is LGHDT, CDR2 YNNKEL (reference sequence). In the authors' methods: Reference gene primer amplification gave estimated nucleated cell counts. Method: immunoSEQ multiplex PCR; TCRdb's copy keeps in-frame clones and lacks some. Clonal size and the V and J genes are those of that table, whereas D and trimming came from the DNA. Here the sample spans 250,000 to 400,000 clones, roughly 90% being singletons.

The source is a woman in her 30s with COVID-19, enrolled during active disease. This sequence joins TRBV3-1 (or the pseudogene TRBV3-2) and TRBJ2-7; TRBD2 might be the D (5 bases). What was sequenced was peripheral blood. The CDR3, as DNA: TGTGCCAGCAGCCAAGATCCGTCGAGCGGCACCTACGAGCAGTACTTC. Its translation: CASSQDPSSGTYEQYF.